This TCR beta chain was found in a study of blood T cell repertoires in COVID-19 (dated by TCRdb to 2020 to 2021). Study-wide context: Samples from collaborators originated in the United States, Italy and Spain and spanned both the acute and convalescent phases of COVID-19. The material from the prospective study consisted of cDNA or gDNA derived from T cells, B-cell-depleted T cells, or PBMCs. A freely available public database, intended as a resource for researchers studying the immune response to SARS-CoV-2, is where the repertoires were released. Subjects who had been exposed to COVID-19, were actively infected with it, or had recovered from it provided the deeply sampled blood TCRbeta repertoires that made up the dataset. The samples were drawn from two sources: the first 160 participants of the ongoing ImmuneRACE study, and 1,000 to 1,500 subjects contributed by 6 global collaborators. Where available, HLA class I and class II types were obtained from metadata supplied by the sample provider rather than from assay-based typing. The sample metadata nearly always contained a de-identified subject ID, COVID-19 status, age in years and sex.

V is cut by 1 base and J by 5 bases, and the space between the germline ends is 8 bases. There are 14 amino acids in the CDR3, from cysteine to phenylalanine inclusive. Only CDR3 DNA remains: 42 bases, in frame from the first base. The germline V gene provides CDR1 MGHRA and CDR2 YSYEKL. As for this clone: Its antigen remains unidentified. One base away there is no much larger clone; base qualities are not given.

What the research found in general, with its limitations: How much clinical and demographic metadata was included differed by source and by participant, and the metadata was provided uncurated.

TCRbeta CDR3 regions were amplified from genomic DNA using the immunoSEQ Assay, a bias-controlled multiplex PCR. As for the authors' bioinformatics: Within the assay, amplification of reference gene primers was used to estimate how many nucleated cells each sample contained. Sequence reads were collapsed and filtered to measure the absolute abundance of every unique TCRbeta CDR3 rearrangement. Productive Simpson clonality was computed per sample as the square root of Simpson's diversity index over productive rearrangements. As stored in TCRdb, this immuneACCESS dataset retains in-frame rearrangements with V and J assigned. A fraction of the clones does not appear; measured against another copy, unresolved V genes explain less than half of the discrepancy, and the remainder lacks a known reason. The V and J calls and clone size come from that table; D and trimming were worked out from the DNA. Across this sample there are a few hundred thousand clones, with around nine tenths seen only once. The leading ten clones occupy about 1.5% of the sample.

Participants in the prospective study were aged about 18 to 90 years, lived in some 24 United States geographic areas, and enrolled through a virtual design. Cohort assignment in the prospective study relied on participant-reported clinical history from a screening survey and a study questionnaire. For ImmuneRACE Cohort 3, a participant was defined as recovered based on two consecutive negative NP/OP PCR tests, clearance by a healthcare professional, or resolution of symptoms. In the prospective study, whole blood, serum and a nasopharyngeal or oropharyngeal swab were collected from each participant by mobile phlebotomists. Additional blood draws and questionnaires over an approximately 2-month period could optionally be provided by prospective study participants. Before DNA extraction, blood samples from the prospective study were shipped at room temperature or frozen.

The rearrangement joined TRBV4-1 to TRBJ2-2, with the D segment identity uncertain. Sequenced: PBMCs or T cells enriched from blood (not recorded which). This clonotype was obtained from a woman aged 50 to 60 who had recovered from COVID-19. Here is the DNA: TGCGCCAGCAGCCAAGGCACGACTACCGGGGAGCTGTTTTTT. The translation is CASSQGTTTGELFF.